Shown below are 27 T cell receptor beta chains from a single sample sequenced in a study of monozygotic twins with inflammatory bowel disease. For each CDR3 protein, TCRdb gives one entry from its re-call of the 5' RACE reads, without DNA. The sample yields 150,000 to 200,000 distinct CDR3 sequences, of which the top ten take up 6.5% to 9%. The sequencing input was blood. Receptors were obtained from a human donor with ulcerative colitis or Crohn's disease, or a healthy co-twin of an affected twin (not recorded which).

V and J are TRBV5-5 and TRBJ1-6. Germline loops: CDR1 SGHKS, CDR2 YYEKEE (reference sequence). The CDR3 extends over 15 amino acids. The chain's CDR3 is CASSFAVDGNSPLHF.

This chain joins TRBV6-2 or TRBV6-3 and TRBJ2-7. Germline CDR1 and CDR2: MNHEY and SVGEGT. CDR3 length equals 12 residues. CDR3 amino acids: CASSRLVYEQYF.

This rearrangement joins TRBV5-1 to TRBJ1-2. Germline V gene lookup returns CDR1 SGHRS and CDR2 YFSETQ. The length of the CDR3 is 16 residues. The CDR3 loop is CASSLDSPRSNYGYTF. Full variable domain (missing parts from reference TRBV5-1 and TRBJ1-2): KAGVTQTPRYLIKTRGQQVTLSCSPISGHRSVSWYQQTPGQGLQFLFEYFSETQRNKGNFPGRFSGRQFSNSRSEMNVSTLELGDSALYLCASSLDSPRSNYGYTFGSGTRLTVV.

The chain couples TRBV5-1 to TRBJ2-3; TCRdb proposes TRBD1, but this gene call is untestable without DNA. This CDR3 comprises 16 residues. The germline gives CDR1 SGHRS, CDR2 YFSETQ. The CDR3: CASSLESGVSTDTQYF. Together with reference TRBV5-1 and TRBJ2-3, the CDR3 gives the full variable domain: KAGVTQTPRYLIKTRGQQVTLSCSPISGHRSVSWYQQTPGQGLQFLFEYFSETQRNKGNFPGRFSGRQFSNSRSEMNVSTLELGDSALYLCASSLESGVSTDTQYFGPGTRLTVL.

The CDR3 protein is CASSIPGPNTEAFF. V and J are TRBV2 and TRBJ1-1; the TRBD1 assignment by TCRdb is unverifiable without DNA. This CDR3 is built from 14 residues. Germline V gene sequence: CDR1 SNHLY, CDR2 FYNNEI.

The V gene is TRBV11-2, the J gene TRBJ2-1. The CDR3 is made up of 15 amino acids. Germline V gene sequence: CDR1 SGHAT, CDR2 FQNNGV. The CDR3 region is CASSLSVGPYNEQFF.

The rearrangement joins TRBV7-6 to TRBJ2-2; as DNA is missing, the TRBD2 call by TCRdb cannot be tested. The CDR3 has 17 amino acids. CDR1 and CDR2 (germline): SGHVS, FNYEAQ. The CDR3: CASSLAAGLAVTGELFF.

This CDR3 reads CASSLGAGRRPQHF. This sequence joins TRBV27 and TRBJ1-5; TCRdb's D gene call, TRBD1, goes unchecked for lack of DNA. This CDR3 has 14 residues. CDR1 is MNHEY, CDR2 SMNVEV, per germline (reference sequence).

The CDR3 here is CASSYRVDSLRGNEQFF. The chain recombines TRBV6-2 or TRBV6-3 with TRBJ2-1; TCRdb calls TRBD1, which cannot be checked without DNA. The CDR3 covers 17 residues. Germline-derived CDR1 and CDR2 are MNHEY and SVGEGT.

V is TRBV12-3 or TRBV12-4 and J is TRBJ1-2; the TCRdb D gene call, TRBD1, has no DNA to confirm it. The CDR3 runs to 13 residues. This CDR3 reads CASRDRVSYGYTF.

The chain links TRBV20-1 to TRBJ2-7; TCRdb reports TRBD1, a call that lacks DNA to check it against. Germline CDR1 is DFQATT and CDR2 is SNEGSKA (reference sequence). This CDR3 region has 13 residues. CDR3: CSASPGQVHEQYF.

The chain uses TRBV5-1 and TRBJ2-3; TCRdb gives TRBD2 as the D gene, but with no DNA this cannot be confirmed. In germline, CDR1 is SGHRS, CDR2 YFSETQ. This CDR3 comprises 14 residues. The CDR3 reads CASSWGGSTDTQYF.

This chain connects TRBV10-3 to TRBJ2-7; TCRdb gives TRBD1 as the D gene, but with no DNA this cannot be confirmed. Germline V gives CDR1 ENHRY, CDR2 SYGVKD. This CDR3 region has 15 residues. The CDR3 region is CAISVSGGLSYEQYF.

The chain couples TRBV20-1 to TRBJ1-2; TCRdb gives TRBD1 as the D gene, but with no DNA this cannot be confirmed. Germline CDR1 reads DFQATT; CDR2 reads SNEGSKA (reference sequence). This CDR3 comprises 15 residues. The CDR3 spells CSARGGAWGSYGYTF.

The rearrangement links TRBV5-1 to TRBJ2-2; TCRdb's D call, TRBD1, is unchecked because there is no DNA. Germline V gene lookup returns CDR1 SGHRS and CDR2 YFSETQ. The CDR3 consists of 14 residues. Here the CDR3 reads CASSSTGPTGELFF.

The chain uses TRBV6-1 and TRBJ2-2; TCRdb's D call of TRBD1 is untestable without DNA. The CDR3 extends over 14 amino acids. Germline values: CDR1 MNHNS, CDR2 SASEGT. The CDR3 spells CASSLIQETGELFF.

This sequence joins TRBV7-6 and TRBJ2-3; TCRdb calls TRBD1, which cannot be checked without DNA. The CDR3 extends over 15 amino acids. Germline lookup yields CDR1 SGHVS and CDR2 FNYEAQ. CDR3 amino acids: CASSLSGRGSDTQYF. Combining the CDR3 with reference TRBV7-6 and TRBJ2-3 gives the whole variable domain GAGVSQSPRYKVTKRGQDVALRCDPISGHVSLYWYRQALGQGPEFLTYFNYEAQQDKSGLPNDRFSAERPEGSISTLTIQRTEQRDSAMYRCASSLSGRGSDTQYFGPGTRLTVL.

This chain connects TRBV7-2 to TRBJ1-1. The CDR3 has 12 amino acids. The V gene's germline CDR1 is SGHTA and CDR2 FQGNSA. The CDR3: CASSPEVGEAFF.

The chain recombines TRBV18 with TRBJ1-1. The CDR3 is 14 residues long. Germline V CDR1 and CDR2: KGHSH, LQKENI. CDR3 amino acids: CASSPTAGSTEAFF.

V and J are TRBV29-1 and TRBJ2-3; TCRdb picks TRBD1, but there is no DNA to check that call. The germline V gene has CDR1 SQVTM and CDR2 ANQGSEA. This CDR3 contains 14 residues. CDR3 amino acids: CSRTGGPYTDTQYF.

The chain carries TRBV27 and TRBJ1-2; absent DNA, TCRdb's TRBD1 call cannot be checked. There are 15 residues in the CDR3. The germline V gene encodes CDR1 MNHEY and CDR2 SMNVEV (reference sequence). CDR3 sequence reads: CASSNDRGHGYGYTF.

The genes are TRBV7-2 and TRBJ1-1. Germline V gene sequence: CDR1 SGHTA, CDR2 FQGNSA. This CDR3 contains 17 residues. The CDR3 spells CASTPRQAGGMNTEAFF.

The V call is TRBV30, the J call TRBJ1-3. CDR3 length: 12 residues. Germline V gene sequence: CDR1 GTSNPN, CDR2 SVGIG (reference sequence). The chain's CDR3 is CAWTASGNTIYF.

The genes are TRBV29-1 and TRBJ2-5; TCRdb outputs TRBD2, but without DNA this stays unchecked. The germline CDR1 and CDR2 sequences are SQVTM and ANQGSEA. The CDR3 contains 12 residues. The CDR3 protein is CSVTSGGKTQYF. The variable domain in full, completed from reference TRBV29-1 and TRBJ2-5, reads SAVISQKPSRDICQRGTSLTIQCQVDSQVTMMFWYRQQPGQSLTLIATANQGSEATYESGFVIDKFPISRPNLTFSTLTVSNMSPEDSSIYLCSVTSGGKTQYFGPGTRLLVL.

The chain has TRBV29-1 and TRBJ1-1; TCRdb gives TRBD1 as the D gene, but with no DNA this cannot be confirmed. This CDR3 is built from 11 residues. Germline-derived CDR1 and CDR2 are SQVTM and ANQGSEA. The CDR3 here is CSGIQGSGAFF.

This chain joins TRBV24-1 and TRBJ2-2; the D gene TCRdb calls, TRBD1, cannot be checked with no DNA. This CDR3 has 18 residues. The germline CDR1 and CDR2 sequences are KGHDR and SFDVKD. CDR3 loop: CATSDDPRTGRGTGELFF.

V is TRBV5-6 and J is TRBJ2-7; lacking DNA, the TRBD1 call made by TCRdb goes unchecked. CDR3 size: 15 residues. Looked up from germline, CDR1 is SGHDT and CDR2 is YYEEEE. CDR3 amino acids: CASSTPGQGPYEQYF.